Listed below are T cell receptor beta chains from one sample, sequenced in a study of TIL therapy for anti-PD-1-resistant metastatic lung cancer. Sequencing used immunoSEQ multiplex PCR; TCRdb keeps in-frame clones, though not all of them. Among more than 55,000 clones listed, about 81% were seen once. The starting material was blood, obtained at baseline. These receptors were collected from a person between 25 and 79 years old with non-small cell lung cancer. Each CDR3 is given without its conserved first and last residue.

TRBV2,11,AIRGPENTEAF
TRBV3-1/TRBV3-2,12,ASTSWDTHTEAF
TRBV7-2,12,ASSFKGTNYGYT
TRBV2,13,ASSELGRSTDTQY
TRBV9,13,ASSVGGGKGHEQF
TRBV5-1,14,ASSLAQFGGTGELF
TRBV24-1,13,ATSDRRDNYNEQF
TRBV5-1,13,ASRPTGNSNQPQH
TRBV18,11,ASSPDRPNVLT
TRBV19,13,ASSRGTSGADTQY
TRBV6-6,12,ASRRGDPNSPLH
TRBV11-3,11,ASSLEHSTEAF
TRBV3-1/TRBV3-2,11,ASSQVAGNTIY
TRBV6-5,13,ASSYSGGLGNEQF
TRBV18,12,ASSPPGGLNEQF
TRBV2,12,ASSLNRAGETQY
TRBV30,15,AWSAQTGTLGGDTQY
TRBV27,13,ASSPRTGTYNEQF
TRBV9,14,ASSRTSGGAADTQY
TRBV4-3,13,ASSQETGVNQPQH
TRBV6-5,12,ASSFRWGPYEQY
TRBV7-9,14,ASSSPVRELGDEQY
TRBV7-2,11,ASSLRLDEKLF
TRBV23-1,12,ASTRMADQETQY
TRBV7-2,12,ASSPEYGLGEQF
TRBV7-9,13,ASSLPTGADGELF
TRBV7-6,14,ASSSGQGFSGNTIY
TRBV2,14,ASSEYSLLVQETQY
TRBV7-8,12,ASSSRGAGNTIY
TRBV9,13,ASSVLRGAVNEQF
TRBV10-2,12,ASSVGYSNQPQH
TRBV28,12,ASSRSVNTGELF
TRBV7-9,12,ASSGWYGTGELF
TRBV6-5,12,ASSYPGPRDEQF
TRBV9,12,ASTGTTSTDTQY
TRBV3-1/TRBV3-2,13,ASTYRVGGTDTQY
TRBV7-3,14,ASSQEGGRDTWGTF
TRBV30,15,AWSVRGYRGPGGGYT
TRBV7-8,14,ASSLESGGRTYEQY
TRBV11-2,10,ASSPGQGGMD
TRBV29-1,12,SVEDVGYQETQY
TRBV5-1,11,ASSFGGSGELF
TRBV4-1,13,ASSRGQGNSGEQY
TRBV7-6,13,ASRKGRTSSSEAF
TRBV11-2,12,ASSFSEFSYEQY
TRBV27,13,ASSFIGTVYNEQF
TRBV2,12,ASSRGGARYGYT
TRBV29-1,10,SVYRVDTEAF
TRBV29-1,11,SVGVGSNYGYT
TRBV24-1,13,ATSTGGRGYYGYT
TRBV28,11,ASSPTGGDEAF
TRBV30,11,AWSRVVSYGYT